This is a list of T cell receptor beta chains from one sample in a study of cytomegalovirus exposure and HLA in healthy donors. Data came from immunoSEQ multiplex PCR; TCRdb stores just in-frame clones and leaves some out. Of about 170,000 clones detected, approximately 88% appear once; the ten largest clones hold around 1.3%. Sequenced: PBMCs. These receptors were taken from a boy between 2 and 10 years old in good health and CMV-seronegative. The CDR3 runs from the conserved cysteine through the conserved F or W. The D gene is left open where the match is weak. Size is omitted from some rows. Given values are once, few, many or a class for expanded clones.

D gene	V gene	clone size	CDR3 length	J gene	CDR3 DNA	CDR3 protein
TRBD2	TRBV9	-	13	TRBJ2-1	TGTGCCAGCACCAATATCGACGGGGGGAAGCAGTTCTTC	CASTNIDGGKQFF
TRBD2	TRBV5-1	few	15	TRBJ2-7	TGCGCCAGCAGCTTCGGACTAGCGGGGGACTACGAGCAGTACTTC	CASSFGLAGDYEQYF
TRBD2	TRBV11-2	-	16	TRBJ2-1	TGTGCCAGCAGCTTCGTAAGGGGACTAGTGGGCAATGAGCAGTTCTTC	CASSFVRGLVGNEQFF
-	TRBV10-3	-	10	TRBJ1-1	TGTGCCATCAGTCTTCCTGAAGCTTTCTTT	CAISLPEAFF
TRBD2	TRBV30	-	15	TRBJ2-1	TGTGCCTGGAGTGACCTAGCGGGGACCTACAATGAGCAGTTCTTC	CAWSDLAGTYNEQFF
TRBD2	TRBV12-5	once	17	TRBJ2-3	TGTGCTAGTGGAAACGGTGGACTAGCGGGAGATTGGGATACGCAGTATTTT	CASGNGGLAGDWDTQYF
-	TRBV5-8	-	16	TRBJ2-2	TGTGCCAGCAGCTTGGGGGGGGAAGCGAACACCGGGGAGCTGTTTTTT	CASSLGGEANTGELFF
-	TRBV6-1	-	15	TRBJ1-5	TGTGCCGCCTCAAGGGAGGGTCTTAGCAATCAGCCCCAGCATTTT	CAASREGLSNQPQHF
-	TRBV9	-	15	TRBJ2-3	TGTGCCAGCAGCGTAGCAGGCAGGTCGACAGATACGCAGTATTTT	CASSVAGRSTDTQYF
-	TRBV2	-	15	TRBJ2-1	TGTGCCAGCAGTGAAAGTAGGCAGGCCTACAATGAGCAGTTCTTC	CASSESRQAYNEQFF
-	TRBV6-4	-	13	TRBJ2-3	TGTGCCAGCAGTGACCGTCGGGCAGATACGCAGTATTTT	CASSDRRADTQYF
TRBD2	TRBV5-1	-	16	TRBJ2-5	TGCGCCAGCAGCTTGGGGGGACTAGCGATCCAAGAGACCCAGTACTTC	CASSLGGLAIQETQYF
-	TRBV10-3	-	14	TRBJ2-2	TGTGCCATTACAGACAACCCGAACACCGGGGAGCTGTTTTTT	CAITDNPNTGELFF
TRBD1	TRBV4-1	-	14	TRBJ2-1	TGCGCCAGCAGCCAAGAGGGACAGTACAATGAGCAGTTCTTC	CASSQEGQYNEQFF
TRBD2	TRBV11-2	-	15	TRBJ2-3	TGTGCCAGCAGCTTCTCGGGGGGGCCAGGGGATACGCAGTATTTT	CASSFSGGPGDTQYF
-	TRBV7-6	-	13	TRBJ2-2	TGTGCCAGCAGCTTAAGTCCGGGCGGGGAGCTGTTTTTT	CASSLSPGGELFF
-	TRBV19	few	18	TRBJ2-7	TGTGCCAGTAGTATAGCCCCTCTTCTCGAGGGACACCCCTACGAGCAGTACTTC	CASSIAPLLEGHPYEQYF
TRBD2	TRBV27	-	13	TRBJ2-5	TGTGCCAGCAGTTCGGGCGGGAGCGGTCGGCAGTACTTC	CASSSGGSGRQYF
TRBD1	TRBV6-5	-	15	TRBJ1-6	TGTGCCAGCAGTTCCACACAGGGGGGTAATTCACCCCTCCACTTT	CASSSTQGGNSPLHF
-	TRBV12-2	few	17	TRBJ2-2	TGTGCAAGTCGCTTATCGGTTAAGACTAGCGACACCGGGGAGCTGTTTTTT	CASRLSVKTSDTGELFF
TRBD2	TRBV29-1	once	14	TRBJ2-5	TGCAGCGTTGACCCTAGCGGGAGACAAGAGACCCAGTACTTC	CSVDPSGRQETQYF
TRBD1	TRBV5-4	-	15	TRBJ1-1	TGTGCCAGCAGAACCGGGGACAGCTGGAACACTGAAGCTTTCTTT	CASRTGDSWNTEAFF
-	TRBV5-8	-	16	TRBJ1-4	TGTGCCAGCAGCTCCCAAGGGTGGGGGCCAAATGAAAAACTGTTTTTT	CASSSQGWGPNEKLFF
TRBD1	TRBV9	-	15	TRBJ2-2	TGTGCCAGCAGCTCAGGGGGCGCGGGCACCGGGGAGCTGTTTTTT	CASSSGGAGTGELFF
-	TRBV6-6	-	15	TRBJ1-1	TGTGCCAGCAGACTCCCGGGACAAAAAAACACTGAAGCTTTCTTT	CASRLPGQKNTEAFF
TRBD1	TRBV12-5	-	13	TRBJ2-7	TGTGCTAGTGGTTCGGACAGGGGCTACGAGCAGTACTTC	CASGSDRGYEQYF
TRBD1	TRBV30	-	13	TRBJ2-7	TGTGCCTGGAGACTAAAGGGGGCCAACGAGCAGTACTTC	CAWRLKGANEQYF